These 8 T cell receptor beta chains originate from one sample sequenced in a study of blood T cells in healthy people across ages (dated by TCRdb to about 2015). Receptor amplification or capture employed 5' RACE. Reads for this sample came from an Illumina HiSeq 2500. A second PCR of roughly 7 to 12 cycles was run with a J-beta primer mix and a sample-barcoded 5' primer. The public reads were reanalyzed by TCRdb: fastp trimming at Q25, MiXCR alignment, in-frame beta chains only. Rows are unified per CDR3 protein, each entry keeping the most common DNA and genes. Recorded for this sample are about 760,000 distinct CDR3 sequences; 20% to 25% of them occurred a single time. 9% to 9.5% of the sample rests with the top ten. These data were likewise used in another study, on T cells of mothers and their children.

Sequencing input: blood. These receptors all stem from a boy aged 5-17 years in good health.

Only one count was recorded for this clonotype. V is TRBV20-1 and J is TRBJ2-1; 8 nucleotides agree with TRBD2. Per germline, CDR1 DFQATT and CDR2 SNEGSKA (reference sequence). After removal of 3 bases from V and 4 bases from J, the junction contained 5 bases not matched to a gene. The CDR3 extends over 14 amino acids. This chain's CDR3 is CSASELAGYNEQFF. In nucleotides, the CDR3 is TGCAGTGCTAGCGAGCTAGCGGGTTACAATGAGCAGTTCTTC.

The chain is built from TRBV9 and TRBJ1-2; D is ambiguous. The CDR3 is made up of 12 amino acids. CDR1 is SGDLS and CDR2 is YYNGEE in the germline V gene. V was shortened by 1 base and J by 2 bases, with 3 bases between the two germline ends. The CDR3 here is CASSVQNYGYTF. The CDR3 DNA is TGTGCCAGCAGCGTACAGAACTATGGCTACACCTTC.

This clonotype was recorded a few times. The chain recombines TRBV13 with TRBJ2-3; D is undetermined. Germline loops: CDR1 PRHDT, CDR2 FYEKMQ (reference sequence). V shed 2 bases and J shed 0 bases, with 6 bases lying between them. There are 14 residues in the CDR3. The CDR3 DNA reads TGTGCCAGCAGCTTAAGCTTTAGCACAGATACGCAGTATTTT. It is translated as CASSLSFSTDTQYF.

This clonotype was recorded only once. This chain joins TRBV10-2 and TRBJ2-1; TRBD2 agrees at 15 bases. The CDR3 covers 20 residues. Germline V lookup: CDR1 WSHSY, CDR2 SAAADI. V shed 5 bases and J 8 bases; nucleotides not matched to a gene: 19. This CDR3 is CASSIGLAGGPGGWRDEQFF. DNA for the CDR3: TGCGCCAGCAGTATCGGACTAGCGGGGGGGCCAGGTGGGTGGAGGGATGAGCAGTTCTTC.

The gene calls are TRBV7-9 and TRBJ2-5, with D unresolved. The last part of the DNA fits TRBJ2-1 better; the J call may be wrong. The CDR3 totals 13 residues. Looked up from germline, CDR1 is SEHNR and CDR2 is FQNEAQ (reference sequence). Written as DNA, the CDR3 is TGTGCCAGCAGCTTAGACGTCAGCGATGAGCAGTTCTTC. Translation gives CASSLDVSDEQFF.

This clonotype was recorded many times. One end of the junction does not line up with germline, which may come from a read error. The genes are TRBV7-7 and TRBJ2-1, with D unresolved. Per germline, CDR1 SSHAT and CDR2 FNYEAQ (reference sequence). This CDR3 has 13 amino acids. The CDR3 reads CASSLDRYNEQFF. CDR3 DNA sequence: TGTGCCAGCAGTTTAGACCGCTACAATGAGCAGTTCTTC.

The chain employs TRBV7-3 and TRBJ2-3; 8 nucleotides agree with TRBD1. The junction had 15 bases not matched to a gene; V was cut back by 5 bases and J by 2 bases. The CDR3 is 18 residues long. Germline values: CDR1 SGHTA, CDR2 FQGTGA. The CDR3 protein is CASSQDRGSFRVTDTQYF. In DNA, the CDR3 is TGTGCCAGCAGCCAAGACAGGGGATCCTTCCGGGTCACAGATACGCAGTATTTT.

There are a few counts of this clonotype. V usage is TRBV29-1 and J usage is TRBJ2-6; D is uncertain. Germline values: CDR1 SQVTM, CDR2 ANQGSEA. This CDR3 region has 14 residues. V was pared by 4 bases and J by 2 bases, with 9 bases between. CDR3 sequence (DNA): TGCAGCGTTGCCTCGGGCGCTGGGGCCAACGTCCTGACTTTC. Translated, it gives CSVASGAGANVLTF. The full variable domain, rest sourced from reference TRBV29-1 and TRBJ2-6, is SAVISQKPSRDICQRGTSLTIQCQVDSQVTMMFWYRQQPGQSLTLIATANQGSEATYESGFVIDKFPISRPNLTFSTLTVSNMSPEDSSIYLCSVASGAGANVLTFGAGSRLTVL.